Presented here are 28 T cell receptor beta chains from one specimen sequenced in a study of T cell responses to AZD1222 COVID-19 vaccine. Using immunoSEQ multiplex PCR, the repertoire was profiled, and TCRdb retains in-frame clones only, with some absent. The sample has about 150,000 clones; just under 95% are singletons. The material was peripheral blood, obtained on day 0 of AZD1222 vaccination. These receptors originate from an adult in good health.

The chain joins TRBV4-1 to TRBJ2-1, with 9 bases identical to TRBD2. This CDR3 region has 17 residues. The V gene's germline CDR1 is MGHRA and CDR2 YSYEKL. The J segment lost 9 bases and the V segment lost 0 bases, leaving 12 bases of the junction unmatched. The chain's CDR3 is CASSQDRASGERGEQFF. The DNA of the CDR3 is TGCGCCAGCAGCCAAGACCGGGCTAGCGGGGAGCGGGGTGAGCAGTTCTTC.

V is TRBV7-9 and J is TRBJ1-2; 9 bases are shared with TRBD1. Per germline, CDR1 SEHNR and CDR2 FQNEAQ (reference sequence). CDR3 size: 15 residues. The V gene end was trimmed by 5 bases and the J gene end by 6 bases; junction bases not matched to a gene: 10. CDR3 protein: CASSTGTGRADGYTF. CDR3 coding DNA: TGTGCCAGCAGCACGGGGACAGGGAGGGCCGATGGCTACACCTTC.

This chain's CDR3 is CASSLYASPSYEQYF. The CDR3 nucleotides are TGTGCCAGCAGCTTGTACGCGTCACCTTCCTACGAGCAGTACTTC. The chain recombines TRBV5-5 with TRBJ2-7; D gene uncertain. The CDR3 is 15 amino acids. CDR1 is SGHKS and CDR2 is YYEKEE in the germline V gene (reference sequence). With 1 base removed from V and 1 base from J, the gap between germline ends came to 12 bases.

Turning to this clone: At one of its ends the junction is not consistent with the germline gene, which may arise from a read error. The CDR3 DNA sequence: TGTGCCAGCAGCAAAAGAGACTTCCCCGCCCTCTTC. Its protein is CASSKRDFPALF. The chain carries TRBV14 and TRBJ1-2; D uncertain. CDR1 is SGHDN and CDR2 is FVKESK in the germline V gene. CDR3 length equals 12 residues.

V and J are TRBV7-8 and TRBJ1-4; 8 nucleotides align to TRBD1. Losses at the gene ends were 2 bases for V and 6 bases for J; bases not matched to a gene: 11. CDR1 is SGHVS, CDR2 FQNEAQ, per germline. CDR3 length: 17 residues. For the CDR3, the DNA is TGTGCCAGCAGCTTACCTCCGACAGGGGTCCTGGATGAAAAACTGTTTTTT. Translated, it gives CASSLPPTGVLDEKLFF.

The rearrangement uses TRBV7-9 and TRBJ2-1; TRBD2 aligns across 10 bases. CDR1 and CDR2 (germline): SEHNR, FQNEAQ (reference sequence). This CDR3 spans 15 amino acids. With 7 bases clipped from V and 3 bases from J, the junction kept 6 bases outside the gene matches. The CDR3 sequence: CASKMASGSYNEQFF. DNA for the CDR3: TGTGCCAGCAAAATGGCTAGCGGGAGCTACAATGAGCAGTTCTTC. The variable domain in full, completed from reference TRBV7-9 and TRBJ2-1, reads DTGVSQNPRHKITKRGQNVTFRCDPISEHNRLYWYRQTLGQGPEFLTYFQNEAQLEKSRLLSDRFSAERPKGSFSTLEIQRTEQGDSAMYLCASKMASGSYNEQFFGPGTRLTVL.

Here the CDR3 DNA reads TGTGCCAGCACCCTAACGGGACAGGGGTTCACTGAAGCTTTCTTT. This encodes CASTLTGQGFTEAFF. The rearrangement links TRBV28 to TRBJ1-1; 10 bases match TRBD1. The CDR3 is made up of 15 amino acids. Germline-derived CDR1 and CDR2 are MDHEN and SYDVKM. The trim removed 7 bases at V and 4 bases at J, leaving 9 bases unmatched. Together with reference TRBV28 and TRBJ1-1, the CDR3 gives the full variable domain: DVKVTQSSRYLVKRTGEKVFLECVQDMDHENMFWYRQDPGLGLRLIYFSYDVKMKEKGDIPEGYSVSREKKERFSLILESASTNQTSMYLCASTLTGQGFTEAFFGQGTRLTVV.

The rearrangement uses TRBV7-2 and TRBJ1-2; no definite D call. Germline V gene sequence: CDR1 SGHTA, CDR2 FQGNSA. This CDR3 is 13 amino acids long. Trimming removed 1 base from V and 1 base from J, with 4 bases in between. CDR3 amino acids: CASSLVGNYGYTF. The DNA of the CDR3 is TGTGCCAGCAGCTTAGTGGGTAACTATGGCTACACCTTC.

The rearrangement uses TRBV24-1 and TRBJ1-4; a weak D match, TRBD1 (5 bases). The CDR3 contains 16 residues. Trimming shortened V by 5 bases and J by 3 bases, and 15 bases separated the two germline ends. Per germline, CDR1 KGHDR and CDR2 SFDVKD. The CDR3 sequence: CATSANSGESNEKLFF. CDR3 nucleotide sequence: TGTGCCACCAGTGCCAATTCGGGGGAGTCTAATGAAAAACTGTTTTTT.

V usage is TRBV18 and J usage is TRBJ1-3, with TRBD1 as a possible D gene (5 bases). Trimming took 6 bases from V and 0 from J, leaving 15 bases between them. Germline V gene sequence: CDR1 KGHSH, CDR2 LQKENI. The CDR3 totals 16 residues. CDR3 coding DNA: TGTGCCAGCTCGCTAGCAGACAGCGACTCTGGAAACACCATATATTTT. It specifies CASSLADSDSGNTIYF.

V and J are TRBV9 and TRBJ2-1; 8 nucleotides match TRBD1. V trimming: 1 base; J trimming: 4 bases; junction bases outside the gene matches: 10. Germline V lookup: CDR1 SGDLS, CDR2 YYNGEE. CDR3 length: 17 residues. The CDR3 bases are TGTGCCAGCAGCGTATTTGACAGGGGTAGGGTTTACAATGAGCAGTTCTTC. This codes for CASSVFDRGRVYNEQFF.

The gene calls are TRBV7-9 and TRBJ1-3; TRBD1 aligns across 7 bases. CDR1 and CDR2 (germline): SEHNR, FQNEAQ (reference sequence). The V segment lost 5 bases and the J segment 2 bases; nucleotides outside the gene matches: 12. The CDR3 is 17 amino acids. The CDR3: CASSMTKQGTPGNTIYF. The CDR3 bases are TGTGCCAGCAGCATGACGAAACAGGGGACTCCTGGAAACACCATATATTTT.

The chain uses TRBV27 and TRBJ2-7; TRBD2 aligns across 9 bases. Germline CDR1 is MNHEY and CDR2 is SMNVEV (reference sequence). The CDR3 sequence is 15 residues long. With 1 base clipped from V and 6 bases from J, the junction kept 7 bases outside the gene matches. This CDR3 is CASSLLASGTREQYF. The CDR3 bases are TGTGCCAGCAGTTTATTGGCTAGCGGGACCCGCGAGCAGTACTTC.

The genes are TRBV19 and TRBJ1-1, with a weak D call TRBD1 (6 bases). Germline V gene data show CDR1 as LNHDA and CDR2 as SQIVND (reference sequence). The CDR3 runs 13 residues. V lost 6 bases, J lost 1 base, and 9 bases lay in between. Here the CDR3 reads CASRVTGNTEAFF. The CDR3 DNA follows: TGTGCCAGTAGAGTGACAGGGAACACTGAAGCTTTCTTT.

The rearrangement joins TRBV19 to TRBJ2-6, with 10 bases that match TRBD1. Germline V gene lookup returns CDR1 LNHDA and CDR2 SQIVND (reference sequence). The junction had 3 bases not matched to a gene; V was cut back by 0 bases and J by 1 base. The CDR3 consists of 18 residues. The CDR3 region has the DNA TGTGCCAGTAGTATAGAGGTGGACAGGGGGTCTGGGGCCAACGTCCTGACTTTC. It specifies CASSIEVDRGSGANVLTF.

The rearrangement joins TRBV10-3 to TRBJ2-2; the D gene is possibly TRBD2 (5 bases). There are 12 residues in the CDR3. The germline CDR1 and CDR2 sequences are ENHRY and SYGVKD. V lost 2 bases to trimming and J lost 8 bases, with 6 bases between them. The CDR3 DNA is TGTGCCATCAGTGAGGGCGGGGGGGAGCTGTTTTTT. This translates into CAISEGGGELFF.

This rearrangement joins TRBV16 to TRBJ1-5; no clear D. Per germline, CDR1 KGHSY and CDR2 FQNENV. This CDR3 region has 16 residues. The V end was cut by 0 bases, the J end by 2 bases, with 11 bases between. The CDR3 region is CASSQSEPTGNQPQHF. CDR3 DNA sequence: TGTGCCAGCAGCCAATCAGAGCCCACGGGCAATCAGCCCCAGCATTTT.

This chain joins TRBV21-1 and TRBJ1-1; the D call of TRBD1 is as the table states it, not checked on the DNA. TRBV21-1 is classified as a pseudogene. There are 17 residues in the CDR3. The CDR3 DNA follows: TGTGCCAGCAGCAAAGTCAGCTGGACAGCAATGAACACTGAAGCTTTCTTT. Translated: CASSKVSWTAMNTEAFF.

The chain couples TRBV9 to TRBJ1-4; 9 bases match TRBD1. Germline CDR1 is SGDLS and CDR2 is YYNGEE. This CDR3 comprises 15 residues. V shed 4 bases and J 6 bases; nucleotides not matched to a gene: 7. The CDR3 region is CASSLRTGAYEKLFF. In nucleotides, the CDR3 is TGTGCCAGCAGCCTCCGGACAGGGGCGTATGAAAAACTGTTTTTT.

V usage is TRBV7-9 and J usage is TRBJ1-4, with no clear D. Trimming pared 0 bases from V and 8 bases from J, leaving 13 bases between. Germline CDR1 SEHNR, CDR2 FQNEAQ (reference sequence). The CDR3 is 15 amino acids. The CDR3 region has the DNA TGTGCCAGCAGCTTAGCCGCAGGTCTTAAGGAAAAACTGTTTTTT. Its translation is CASSLAAGLKEKLFF.

The chain recombines TRBV19 with TRBJ1-1; no reliable D call. Trimming left V 1 base short and J 7 bases short, with 7 bases between. This CDR3 contains 12 residues. Germline CDR1 reads LNHDA; CDR2 reads SQIVND (reference sequence). CDR3: CASSIVGVEAFF. The CDR3 DNA reads as TGTGCCAGTAGTATAGTCGGAGTTGAAGCTTTCTTT.

This chain connects TRBV24-1 to TRBJ1-1; D remains ambiguous. The CDR3 contains 13 residues. V gave up 6 bases and J gave up 3 bases, with 10 bases separating them. Germline assignment: CDR1 KGHDR and CDR2 SFDVKD. The CDR3 spells CATSTPTDTEAFF. CDR3 nucleotide sequence: TGTGCCACCAGTACTCCTACGGACACTGAAGCTTTCTTT.

This chain links TRBV19 with TRBJ2-1; 7 bases map to TRBD2. CDR1 is LNHDA, CDR2 SQIVND, per germline (reference sequence). This CDR3 spans 14 amino acids. With V trimmed by 4 bases and J by 7 bases, 7 bases remained unmatched. CDR3 residues: CASSTIAGVNEQFF. In DNA form, the CDR3 reads TGTGCCAGTAGTACGATAGCGGGCGTTAATGAGCAGTTCTTC.

The chain couples TRBV20-1 to TRBJ1-2; no firm D call. The CDR3 extends over 12 amino acids. CDR1 is DFQATT, CDR2 SNEGSKA, per germline (reference sequence). V was shortened by 3 bases and J by 8 bases, with 13 bases between the two germline ends. Here the CDR3 reads CSASDSSRGYTF. CDR3 DNA: TGCAGTGCTAGTGATTCTTCGAGAGGCTACACCTTC.

The chain is built from TRBV7-2 and TRBJ1-4, with TRBD1 matching over 8 bases. The CDR3 runs to 17 residues. Germline loops: CDR1 SGHTA, CDR2 FQGNSA. V lost 2 bases to trimming and J lost 3 bases; unmatched junction nucleotides: 8. CDR3 loop: CASSLSPDRGSNEKLFF. CDR3 DNA: TGTGCCAGCAGCTTATCCCCTGACAGGGGTTCTAATGAAAAACTGTTTTTT. Full variable domain (outside the CDR3, taken from reference TRBV7-2 and TRBJ1-4): GAGVSQSPSNKVTEKGKDVELRCDPISGHTALYWYRQSLGQGLEFLIYFQGNSAPDKSGLPSDRFSAERTGGSVSTLTIQRTQQEDSAVYLCASSLSPDRGSNEKLFFGSGTQLSVL.

For the CDR3, the DNA is TGTGCCACCCCGGGGACTGAAAAACTGTTTTTT. It is translated as CATPGTEKLFF. The chain links TRBV12-3 or TRBV12-4 to TRBJ1-4; TRBD1 is a possible D gene (5 bases). CDR3 length: 11 residues. Trimming shortened V by 10 bases and J by 7 bases, and 10 bases separated the two germline ends.

The chain couples TRBV28 to TRBJ2-7; TRBD2 matches at 7 bases. In germline, CDR1 is MDHEN, CDR2 SYDVKM. V was clipped by 6 bases and J by 5 bases; unmatched bases: 13. This CDR3 is built from 15 residues. The CDR3 DNA reads TGTGCCAGCAGCCGGCCGGGGGGAGGGCTTGACGAGCAGTACTTC. Amino acid sequence: CASSRPGGGLDEQYF. The full variable domain, completed using reference TRBV28 and TRBJ2-7, is DVKVTQSSRYLVKRTGEKVFLECVQDMDHENMFWYRQDPGLGLRLIYFSYDVKMKEKGDIPEGYSVSREKKERFSLILESASTNQTSMYLCASSRPGGGLDEQYFGPGTRLTVT.

Remarks on this clone: The identical CDR3 is also encoded by other nucleotide sequences in the sample. V is TRBV3-1 (or the pseudogene TRBV3-2) and J is TRBJ2-5, with D maybe TRBD2 (6 bases). Trimming cost V 1 base and J 1 base, with 7 bases left between them. CDR3 length equals 14 residues. CDR1 is LGHDT and CDR2 is YNNKEL in the germline V gene (reference sequence). The CDR3: CASSQGTTQETQYF. The DNA of the CDR3 is TGTGCCAGCAGCCAAGGGACTACCCAAGAGACCCAGTACTTC.